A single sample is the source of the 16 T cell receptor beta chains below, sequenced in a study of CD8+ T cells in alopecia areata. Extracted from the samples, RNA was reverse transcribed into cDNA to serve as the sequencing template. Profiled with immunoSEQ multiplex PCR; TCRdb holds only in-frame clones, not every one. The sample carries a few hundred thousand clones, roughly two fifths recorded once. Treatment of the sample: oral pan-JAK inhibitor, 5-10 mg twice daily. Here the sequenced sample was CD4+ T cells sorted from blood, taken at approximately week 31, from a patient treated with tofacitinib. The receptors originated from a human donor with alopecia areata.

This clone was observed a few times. This CDR3 is CSVEDNWGTFF. In nucleotides, the CDR3 is TGCAGCGTTGAAGACAATTGGGGTACTTTCTTT. This chain joins TRBV29-1 and TRBJ1-1; D is unresolved. Trimming cost V 0 bases and J 12 bases, with 11 bases left between them. CDR1 SQVTM and CDR2 ANQGSEA come from the germline V gene. This CDR3 contains 11 residues.

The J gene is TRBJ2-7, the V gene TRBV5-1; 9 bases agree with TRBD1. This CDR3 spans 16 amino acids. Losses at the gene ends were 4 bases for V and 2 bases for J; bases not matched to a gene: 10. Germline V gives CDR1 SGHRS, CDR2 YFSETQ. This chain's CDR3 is CASSRDRARVTYEQYF. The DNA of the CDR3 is TGCGCCAGCAGCCGGGACAGGGCTAGGGTAACCTACGAGCAGTACTTC.

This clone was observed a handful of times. The CDR3 region has the DNA TGTGCCAGCAGCGCGGGACAGGGTGTTACTGAAGCTTTCTTT. Translated, it gives CASSAGQGVTEAFF. The genes are TRBV9 and TRBJ1-1, with 9 bases identical to TRBD1. The germline V gene encodes CDR1 SGDLS and CDR2 YYNGEE. V lost 3 bases and J lost 5; bases outside the gene matches: 5. CDR3 size: 14 residues.

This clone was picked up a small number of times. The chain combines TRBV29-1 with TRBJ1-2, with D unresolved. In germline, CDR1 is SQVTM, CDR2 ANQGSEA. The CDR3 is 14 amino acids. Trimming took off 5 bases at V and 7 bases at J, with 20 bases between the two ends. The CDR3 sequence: CSVYKPGERGGYTF. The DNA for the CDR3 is TGCAGCGTTTATAAACCGGGAGAACGGGGTGGCTACACCTTC.

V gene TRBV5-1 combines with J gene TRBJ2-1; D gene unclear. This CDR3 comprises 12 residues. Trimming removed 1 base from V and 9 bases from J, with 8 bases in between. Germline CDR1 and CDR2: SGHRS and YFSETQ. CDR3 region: CASSLKNSEQFF. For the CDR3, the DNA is TGCGCCAGCAGCTTGAAAAATAGTGAGCAGTTCTTC.

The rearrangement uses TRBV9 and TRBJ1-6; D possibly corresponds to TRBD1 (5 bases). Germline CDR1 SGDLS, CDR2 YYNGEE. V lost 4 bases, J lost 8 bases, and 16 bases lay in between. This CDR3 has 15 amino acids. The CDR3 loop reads CASSPSRQNYSPLHF. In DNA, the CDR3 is TGTGCCAGCAGCCCATCGAGACAGAATTATTCACCCCTCCACTTT.

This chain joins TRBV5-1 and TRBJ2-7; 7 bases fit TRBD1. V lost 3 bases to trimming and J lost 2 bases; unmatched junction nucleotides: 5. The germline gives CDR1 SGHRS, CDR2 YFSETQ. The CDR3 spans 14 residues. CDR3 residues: CASSSIGQAYEQYF. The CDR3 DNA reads TGCGCCAGCAGCTCGATCGGACAGGCCTACGAGCAGTACTTC.

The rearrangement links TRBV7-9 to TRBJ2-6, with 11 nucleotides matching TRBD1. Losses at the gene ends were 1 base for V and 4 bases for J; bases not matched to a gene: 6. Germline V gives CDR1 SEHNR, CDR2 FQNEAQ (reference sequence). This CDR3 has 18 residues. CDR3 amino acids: CASSLGTGGAPGANVLTF. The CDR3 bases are TGTGCCAGCAGCTTAGGGACAGGGGGCGCCCCGGGGGCCAACGTCCTGACTTTC.

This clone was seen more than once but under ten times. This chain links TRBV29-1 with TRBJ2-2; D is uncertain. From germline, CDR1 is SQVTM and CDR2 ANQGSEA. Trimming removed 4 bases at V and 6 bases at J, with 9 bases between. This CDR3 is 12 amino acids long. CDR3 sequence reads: CSVGHGPGELFF. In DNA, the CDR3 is TGCAGCGTTGGTCACGGACCCGGGGAGCTGTTTTTT.

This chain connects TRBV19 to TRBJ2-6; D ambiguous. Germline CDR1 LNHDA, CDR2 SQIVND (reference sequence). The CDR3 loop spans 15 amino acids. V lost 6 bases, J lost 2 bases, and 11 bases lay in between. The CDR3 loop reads CASREIVAGANVLTF. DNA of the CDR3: TGTGCCAGTAGGGAGATTGTGGCTGGGGCCAACGTCCTGACTTTC.

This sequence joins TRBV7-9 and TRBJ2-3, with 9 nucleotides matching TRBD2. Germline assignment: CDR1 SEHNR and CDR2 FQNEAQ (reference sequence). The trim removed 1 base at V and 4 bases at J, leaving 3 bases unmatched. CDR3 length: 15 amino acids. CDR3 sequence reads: CASSLGGGAPDTQYF. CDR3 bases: TGTGCCAGCAGCTTAGGCGGGGGGGCCCCAGATACGCAGTATTTT. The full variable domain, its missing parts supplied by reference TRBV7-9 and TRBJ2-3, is DTGVSQNPRHKITKRGQNVTFRCDPISEHNRLYWYRQTLGQGPEFLTYFQNEAQLEKSRLLSDRFSAERPKGSFSTLEIQRTEQGDSAMYLCASSLGGGAPDTQYFGPGTRLTVL.

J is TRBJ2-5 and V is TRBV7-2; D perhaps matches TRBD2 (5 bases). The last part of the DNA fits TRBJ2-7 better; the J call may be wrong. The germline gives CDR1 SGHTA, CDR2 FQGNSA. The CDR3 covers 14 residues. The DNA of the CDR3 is TGTGCCAGCAGCTTAGGAGGGCTTAACTACGAGCAGTACTTC. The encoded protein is CASSLGGLNYEQYF.

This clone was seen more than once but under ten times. The CDR3, as DNA: TGTGCCAGTAGTATGTCTGGGCGGGATCGGAAGGACGACACCTTC. Protein sequence: CASSMSGRDRKDDTF. V is TRBV19 and J is TRBJ1-2; D gene uncertain. V was cut by 3 bases and J by 12 bases, with 23 bases left in between. Germline-derived CDR1 and CDR2 are LNHDA and SQIVND (reference sequence). This CDR3 has 15 amino acids. Full variable domain (outside the CDR3, taken from reference TRBV19 and TRBJ1-2): DGGITQSPKYLFRKEGQNVTLSCEQNLNHDAMYWYRQDPGQGLRLIYYSQIVNDFQKGDIAEGYSVSREKKESFPLTVTSAQKNPTAFYLCASSMSGRDRKDDTFGSGTRLTVV.

The CDR3 DNA follows: TGTGCCTGGAGTGTACTATCTAACTATGGCTACACCTTC. This gives the protein CAWSVLSNYGYTF. J is TRBJ1-2 and V is TRBV30; no reliable D call. Germline loops: CDR1 GTSNPN, CDR2 SVGIG (reference sequence). The CDR3 sequence is 13 residues long. With 0 bases removed from V and 0 bases from J, the gap between germline ends came to 5 bases.

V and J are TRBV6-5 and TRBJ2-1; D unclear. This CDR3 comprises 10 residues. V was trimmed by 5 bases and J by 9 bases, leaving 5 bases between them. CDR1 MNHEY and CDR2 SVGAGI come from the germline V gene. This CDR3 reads CASSSCEQFF. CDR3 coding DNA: TGTGCCAGCAGTAGCTGTGAGCAGTTCTTC.

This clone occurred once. The CDR3 DNA reads as TGTGCCAGCTCACTCCGACCGGGAGCCCTTAATTCACCCCTCCACTTT. Translating it yields CASSLRPGALNSPLHF. The V call is TRBV18, the J call TRBJ1-6; D not resolved. Germline assignment: CDR1 KGHSH and CDR2 LQKENI. This CDR3 contains 16 residues. Trimming removed 4 bases at V and 6 bases at J, with 16 bases between.